A single T cell receptor beta chain is shown here with its context. The antigen this receptor binds is unknown. Within one base of it there is no much larger clone, and no base qualities were kept. Collaborating institutions collected whole blood in K2EDTA tubes following their own protocols. For TCRbeta analysis, collaborator samples were shipped as frozen whole blood, as isolated PBMCs, or as DNA extracted from either sample type. The sample belongs to a study of blood T cell repertoires in COVID-19 (TCRdb year 2020). In the study overall: Samples from collaborators originated in the United States, Italy and Spain and spanned both the acute and convalescent phases of COVID-19. A de-identified subject ID, COVID-19 status, age in years and sex were almost always included in the sample metadata. Samples were obtained from the ongoing ImmuneRACE study (first 160 participants) and from 1,000 to 1,500 subjects provided by 6 global collaborators. The dataset comprised deeply sampled blood TCRbeta repertoires from subjects exposed to, actively infected with, or recovered from COVID-19. Where available, HLA class I and class II types were taken from metadata supplied by the sample provider and were not determined by assay-based typing. A freely available public database, intended as a resource for researchers studying the immune response to SARS-CoV-2, is where the repertoires were released. The material from the prospective study consisted of cDNA or gDNA derived from T cells, B-cell-depleted T cells, or PBMCs.

Results and caveats for the whole study, not just this receptor: The quantity of clinical and demographic metadata differed by source and by participant and was supplied without curation.

The immunoSEQ Assay, a bias-controlled multiplex PCR, was used to amplify TCRbeta CDR3 regions from genomic DNA. Per the original workflow: Within the assay, amplification of reference gene primers was used to estimate how many nucleated cells each sample contained. Sequence reads were collapsed and filtered to measure the absolute abundance of every unique TCRbeta CDR3 rearrangement. For each sample, productive Simpson clonality was calculated as the square root of Simpson's diversity index over productive rearrangements. TCRdb stores this immuneACCESS table with in-frame sequences only. Part of the clones is absent; in the studies checked, under half of the shortfall reflects unresolved V genes, and no reason is known for the rest. V and J calls and clone size are copied from that table; D and trimming were computed from the DNA. A total of roughly 260,000 clones appear in this sample, roughly 86% of them only once. The leading ten clones occupy 2.3% of the sample.

This clonotype was sampled from a woman aged 45-59 years with acute or convalescent COVID-19. The source material was peripheral blood.

The DNA sequence reads TGTGCCAGCAGTGATTGGGAGTGGCTGTTTTTT. This codes for CASSDWEWLFF. This chain joins TRBV6-1 to TRBJ1-4; the D gene is not confidently resolved. The CDR3 contains 11 residues, cysteine and phenylalanine counted. The kept DNA is CDR3 alone, 33 bases in frame from the first base. Relative to germline, V is 3 bases shorter and J is 14 bases shorter, with 10 bases between their ends. The germline V gene sets CDR1 to MNHNS and CDR2 to SASEGT.